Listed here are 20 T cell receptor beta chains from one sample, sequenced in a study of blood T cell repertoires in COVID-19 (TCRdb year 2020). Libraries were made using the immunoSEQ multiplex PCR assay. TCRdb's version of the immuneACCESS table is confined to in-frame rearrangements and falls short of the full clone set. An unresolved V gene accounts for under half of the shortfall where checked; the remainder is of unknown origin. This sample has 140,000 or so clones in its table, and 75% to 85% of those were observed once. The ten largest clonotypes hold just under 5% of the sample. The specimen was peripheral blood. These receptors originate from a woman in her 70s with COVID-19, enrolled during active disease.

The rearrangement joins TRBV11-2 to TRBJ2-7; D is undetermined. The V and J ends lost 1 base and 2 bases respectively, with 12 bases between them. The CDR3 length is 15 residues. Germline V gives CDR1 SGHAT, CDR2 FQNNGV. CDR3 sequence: CASSLVDTQAYEQYF. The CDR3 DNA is TGTGCCAGCAGCTTAGTCGACACCCAGGCCTACGAGCAGTACTTC.

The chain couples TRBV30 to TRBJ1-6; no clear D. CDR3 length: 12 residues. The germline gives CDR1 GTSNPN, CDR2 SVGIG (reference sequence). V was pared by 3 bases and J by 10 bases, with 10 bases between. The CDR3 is CAWSPGNSPLHF. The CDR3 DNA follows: TGTGCCTGGAGCCCCGGGAACTCACCCCTCCACTTT.

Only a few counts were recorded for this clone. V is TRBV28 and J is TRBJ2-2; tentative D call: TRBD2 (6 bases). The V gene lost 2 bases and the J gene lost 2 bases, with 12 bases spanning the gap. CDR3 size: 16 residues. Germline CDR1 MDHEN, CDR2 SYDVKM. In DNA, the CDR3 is TGTGCCAGCAGTTTAGGAGGGATTACCAACACCGGGGAGCTGTTTTTT. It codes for CASSLGGITNTGELFF.

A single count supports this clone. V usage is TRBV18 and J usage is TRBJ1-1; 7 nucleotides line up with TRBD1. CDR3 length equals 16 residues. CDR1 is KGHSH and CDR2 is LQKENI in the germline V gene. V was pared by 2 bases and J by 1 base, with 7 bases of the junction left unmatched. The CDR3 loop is CASSPRGTAENTEAFF. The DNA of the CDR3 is TGTGCCAGCTCACCAAGGGGGACAGCCGAGAACACTGAAGCTTTCTTT.

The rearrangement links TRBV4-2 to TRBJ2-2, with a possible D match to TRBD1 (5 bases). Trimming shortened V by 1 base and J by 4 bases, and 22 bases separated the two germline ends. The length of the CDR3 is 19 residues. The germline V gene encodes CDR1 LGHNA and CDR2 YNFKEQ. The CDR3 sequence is CASSQGPPAGQGGTGELFF. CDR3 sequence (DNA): TGTGCCAGCAGCCAAGGCCCACCCGCCGGGCAGGGCGGCACCGGGGAGCTGTTTTTT.

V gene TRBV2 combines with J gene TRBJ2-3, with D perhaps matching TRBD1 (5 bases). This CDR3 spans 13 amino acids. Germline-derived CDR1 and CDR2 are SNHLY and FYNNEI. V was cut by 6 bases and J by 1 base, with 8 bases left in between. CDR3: CASSLGRTDTQYF. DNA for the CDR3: TGTGCCAGCAGCCTGGGGCGCACAGATACGCAGTATTTT.

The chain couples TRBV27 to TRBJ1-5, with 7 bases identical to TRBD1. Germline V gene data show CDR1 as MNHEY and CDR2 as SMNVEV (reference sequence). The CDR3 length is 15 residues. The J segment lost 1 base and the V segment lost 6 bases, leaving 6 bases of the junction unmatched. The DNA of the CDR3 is TGTGCCAGCAGGCCCGGGACAGTAAGCAATCAGCCCCAGCATTTT. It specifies CASRPGTVSNQPQHF.

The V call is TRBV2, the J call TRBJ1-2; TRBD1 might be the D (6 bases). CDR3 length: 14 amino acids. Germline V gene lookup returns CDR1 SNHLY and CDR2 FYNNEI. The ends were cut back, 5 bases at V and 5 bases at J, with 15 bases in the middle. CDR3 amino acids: CASSPGTSSYGYTF. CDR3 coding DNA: TGTGCCAGCAGTCCAGGGACATCTTCTTATGGCTACACCTTC.

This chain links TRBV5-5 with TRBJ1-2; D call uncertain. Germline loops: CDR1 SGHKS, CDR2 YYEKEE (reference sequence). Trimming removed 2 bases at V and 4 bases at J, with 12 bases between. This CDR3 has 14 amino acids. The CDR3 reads CASSFEGEGYGYTF. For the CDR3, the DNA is TGTGCCAGCAGCTTCGAGGGAGAGGGCTATGGCTACACCTTC.

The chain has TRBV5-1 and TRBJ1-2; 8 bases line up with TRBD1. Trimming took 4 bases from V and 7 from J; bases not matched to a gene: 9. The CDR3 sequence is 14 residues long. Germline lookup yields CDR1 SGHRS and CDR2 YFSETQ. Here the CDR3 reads CASSMRQGHSGYTF. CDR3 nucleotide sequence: TGCGCCAGCAGCATGCGACAGGGGCATAGTGGCTACACCTTC.

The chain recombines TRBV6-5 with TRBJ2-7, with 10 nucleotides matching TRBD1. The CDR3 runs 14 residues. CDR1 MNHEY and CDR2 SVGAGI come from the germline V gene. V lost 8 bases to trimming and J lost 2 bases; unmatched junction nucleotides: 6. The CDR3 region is CASGDRGGTYEQYF. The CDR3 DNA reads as TGTGCCAGCGGGGACAGGGGAGGTACCTACGAGCAGTACTTC.

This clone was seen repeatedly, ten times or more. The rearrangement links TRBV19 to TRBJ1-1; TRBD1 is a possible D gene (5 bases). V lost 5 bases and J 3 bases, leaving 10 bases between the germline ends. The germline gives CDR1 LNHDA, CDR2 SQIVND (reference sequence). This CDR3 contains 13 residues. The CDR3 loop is CASSSWGDTEAFF. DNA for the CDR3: TGTGCCAGTAGTTCATGGGGCGACACTGAAGCTTTCTTT.

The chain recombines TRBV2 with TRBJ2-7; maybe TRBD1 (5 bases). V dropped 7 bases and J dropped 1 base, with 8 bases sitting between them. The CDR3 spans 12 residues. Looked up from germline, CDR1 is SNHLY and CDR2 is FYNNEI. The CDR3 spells CASKRGSYEQYF. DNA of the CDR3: TGTGCCAGCAAAAGGGGATCCTACGAGCAGTACTTC. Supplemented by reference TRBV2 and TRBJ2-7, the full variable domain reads EPEVTQTPSHQVTQMGQEVILRCVPISNHLYFYWYRQILGQKVEFLVSFYNNEISEKSEIFDDQFSVERPDGSNFTLKIRSTKLEDSAMYFCASKRGSYEQYFGPGTRLTVT.

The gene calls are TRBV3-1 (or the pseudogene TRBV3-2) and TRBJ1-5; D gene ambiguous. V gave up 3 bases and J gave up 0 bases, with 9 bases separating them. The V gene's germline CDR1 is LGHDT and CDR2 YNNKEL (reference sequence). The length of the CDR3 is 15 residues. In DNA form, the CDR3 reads TGTGCCAGCAGCCATACAGCCTATAGCAATCAGCCCCAGCATTTT. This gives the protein CASSHTAYSNQPQHF.

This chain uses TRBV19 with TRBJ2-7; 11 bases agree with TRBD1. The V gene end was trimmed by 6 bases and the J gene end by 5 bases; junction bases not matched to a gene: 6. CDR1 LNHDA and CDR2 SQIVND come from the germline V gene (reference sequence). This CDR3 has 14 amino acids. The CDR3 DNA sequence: TGTGCCAGTAGACGCGGGACAGGGGGACACGAGCAGTACTTC. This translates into CASRRGTGGHEQYF.

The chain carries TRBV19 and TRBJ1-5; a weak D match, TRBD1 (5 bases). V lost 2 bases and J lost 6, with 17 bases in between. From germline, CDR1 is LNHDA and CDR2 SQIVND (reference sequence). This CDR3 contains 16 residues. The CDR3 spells CASSIIGRAAGQPQHF. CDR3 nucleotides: TGTGCCAGTAGTATAATAGGCAGGGCGGCCGGTCAGCCCCAGCATTTT. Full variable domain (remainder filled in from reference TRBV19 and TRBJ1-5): DGGITQSPKYLFRKEGQNVTLSCEQNLNHDAMYWYRQDPGQGLRLIYYSQIVNDFQKGDIAEGYSVSREKKESFPLTVTSAQKNPTAFYLCASSIIGRAAGQPQHFGDGTRLSIL.

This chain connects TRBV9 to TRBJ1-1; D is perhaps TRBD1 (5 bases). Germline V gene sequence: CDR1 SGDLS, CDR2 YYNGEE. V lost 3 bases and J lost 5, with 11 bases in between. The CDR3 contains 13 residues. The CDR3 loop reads CASSAQGETEAFF. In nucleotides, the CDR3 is TGTGCCAGCAGCGCCCAGGGTGAGACTGAAGCTTTCTTT. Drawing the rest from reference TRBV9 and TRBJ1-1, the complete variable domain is DSGVTQTPKHLITATGQRVTLRCSPRSGDLSVYWYQQSLDQGLQFLIQYYNGEERAKGNILERFSAQQFPDLHSELNLSSLELGDSALYFCASSAQGETEAFFGQGTRLTVV.

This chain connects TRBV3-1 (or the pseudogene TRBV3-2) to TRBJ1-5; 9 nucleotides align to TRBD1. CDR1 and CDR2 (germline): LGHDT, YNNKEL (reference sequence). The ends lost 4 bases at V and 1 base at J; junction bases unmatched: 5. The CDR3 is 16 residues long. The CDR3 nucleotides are TGTGCCAGCAGCCGAGGGGGACAGGGAAGCAATCAGCCCCAGCATTTT. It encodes CASSRGGQGSNQPQHF.

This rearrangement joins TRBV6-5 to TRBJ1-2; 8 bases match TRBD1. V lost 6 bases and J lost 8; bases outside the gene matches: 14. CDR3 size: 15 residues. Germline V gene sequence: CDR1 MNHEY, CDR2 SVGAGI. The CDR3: CASSPRQGSARGYTF. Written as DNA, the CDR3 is TGTGCCAGCAGCCCCAGACAGGGGTCGGCGAGGGGCTACACCTTC.

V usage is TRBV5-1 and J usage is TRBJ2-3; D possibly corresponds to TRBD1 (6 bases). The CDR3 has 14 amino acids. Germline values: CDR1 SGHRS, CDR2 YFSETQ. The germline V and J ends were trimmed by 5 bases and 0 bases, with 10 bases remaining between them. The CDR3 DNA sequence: TGCGCCAGCAGTGAGGGACACAGCACAGATACGCAGTATTTT. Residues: CASSEGHSTDTQYF.